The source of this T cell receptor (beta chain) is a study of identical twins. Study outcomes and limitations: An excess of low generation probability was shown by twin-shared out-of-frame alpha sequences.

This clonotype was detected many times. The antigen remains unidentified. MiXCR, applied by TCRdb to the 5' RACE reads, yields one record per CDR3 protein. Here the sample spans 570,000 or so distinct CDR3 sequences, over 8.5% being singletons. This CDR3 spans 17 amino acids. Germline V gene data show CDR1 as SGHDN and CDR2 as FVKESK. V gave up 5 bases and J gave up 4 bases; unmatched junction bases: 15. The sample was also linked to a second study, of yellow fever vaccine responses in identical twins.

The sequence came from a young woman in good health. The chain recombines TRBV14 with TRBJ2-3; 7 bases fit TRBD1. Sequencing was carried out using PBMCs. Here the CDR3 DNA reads TGTGCCAGCAGCAGATACCGGGACAGTACCTTCGCAGATACGCAGTATTTT. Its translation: CASSRYRDSTFADTQYF.